Below are 8 T cell receptor beta chains sequenced from a single sample in a study of patients and donors after allogeneic stem cell transplantation. A single record per CDR3 protein comes from TCRdb applying MiXCR to the RT-PCR reads. The data show 900,000 to 1,000,000 distinct CDR3 sequences, about a sixth seen once. The source material was blood, either unsorted or a sorted T cell fraction (not recorded which). The receptors here all came from a human donor who was either an allogeneic HSCT recipient or a stem cell or donor lymphocyte infusion donor (not recorded which). It is not recorded whose cells these are; they may come from a transplant donor.

CDR3 sequence (DNA): TGTGCCAGCTCACCTGGACAGATTAGCCAAGAGACCCAGTACTTC. As protein: CASSPGQISQETQYF. The chain recombines TRBV18 with TRBJ2-5; the D gene is possibly TRBD1 (6 bases). Deletions cut 3 bases from V and 1 base from J, with 12 bases between. This CDR3 has 15 amino acids. Germline V CDR1 and CDR2: KGHSH, LQKENI.

The chain carries TRBV30 and TRBJ2-7; 8 nucleotides match TRBD2. CDR3 length: 12 residues. The germline V gene encodes CDR1 GTSNPN and CDR2 SVGIG (reference sequence). V lost 5 bases and J lost 6; bases outside the gene matches: 6. The CDR3 DNA follows: TGTGCCTGGGGGACTAGGTTTGGCGAGCAGTACTTC. Its translation: CAWGTRFGEQYF.

This clonotype has just a few counts. The CDR3 sequence is CASSLGGKASYEQYF. The CDR3 bases are TGCGCCAGCAGCTTGGGTGGAAAGGCCTCCTACGAGCAGTACTTC. This chain uses TRBV5-1 with TRBJ2-7; D is undetermined. The V gene lost 0 bases and the J gene lost 0 bases, with 10 bases spanning the gap. CDR3 length: 15 residues. Germline V gene lookup returns CDR1 SGHRS and CDR2 YFSETQ.

This clonotype has more than one count but fewer than ten. This chain links TRBV27 with TRBJ2-4, with D possibly TRBD1 on 6 matching bases. The V and J ends lost 0 bases and 0 bases respectively, with 9 bases between them. This CDR3 spans 16 amino acids. Germline V gives CDR1 MNHEY, CDR2 SMNVEV (reference sequence). CDR3 in amino acids: CASSLSTGLAKNIQYF. The CDR3 DNA sequence: TGTGCCAGCAGTTTATCTACAGGGCTAGCCAAAAACATTCAGTACTTC.

This clonotype was found a few times. V and J are TRBV7-2 and TRBJ2-7, with TRBD2 matching 8 bases. J gave up 2 bases and V 3 bases, and 6 bases lay outside the gene matches. Per germline, CDR1 SGHTA and CDR2 FQGNSA. This CDR3 has 15 residues. The DNA of the CDR3 is TGTGCCAGCAGCTTTCGAGCGGGGGCCCCCTACGAGCAGTACTTC. Translation gives CASSFRAGAPYEQYF. Full variable domain (outside the CDR3, taken from reference TRBV7-2 and TRBJ2-7): GAGVSQSPSNKVTEKGKDVELRCDPISGHTALYWYRQSLGQGLEFLIYFQGNSAPDKSGLPSDRFSAERTGGSVSTLTIQRTQQEDSAVYLCASSFRAGAPYEQYFGPGTRLTVT.

This clonotype was counted only a few times. J is TRBJ2-7 and V is TRBV7-9; 7 nucleotides align to TRBD1. Germline loops: CDR1 SEHNR, CDR2 FQNEAQ (reference sequence). The CDR3 consists of 17 residues. V was pared by 2 bases and J by 0 bases, with 10 bases of the junction left unmatched. CDR3 bases: TGTGCCAGCAGCTTAATCGGGACAGCTAGGAGCTCCTACGAGCAGTACTTC. It yields the protein CASSLIGTARSSYEQYF.

V is TRBV9 and J is TRBJ2-5; a weak D match, TRBD2 (6 bases). Trimming took 2 bases from V and 7 from J, leaving 9 bases between them. The CDR3 spans 12 residues. Germline V gives CDR1 SGDLS, CDR2 YYNGEE. The CDR3 reads CASSVMEGTQYF. CDR3 coding DNA: TGTGCCAGCAGCGTCATGGAGGGGACCCAGTACTTC.

This clonotype was recorded at least ten times. V gene TRBV28 combines with J gene TRBJ2-1; a weak D match, TRBD2 (5 bases). The CDR3 is 16 residues long. Germline CDR1 MDHEN, CDR2 SYDVKM. Trimming removed 0 bases at V and 7 bases at J, with 16 bases between. Written as DNA, the CDR3 is TGTGCCAGCAGTTTATGGGGCCTTCGGGGTACGAATGAGCAGTTCTTC. Encoded protein: CASSLWGLRGTNEQFF.